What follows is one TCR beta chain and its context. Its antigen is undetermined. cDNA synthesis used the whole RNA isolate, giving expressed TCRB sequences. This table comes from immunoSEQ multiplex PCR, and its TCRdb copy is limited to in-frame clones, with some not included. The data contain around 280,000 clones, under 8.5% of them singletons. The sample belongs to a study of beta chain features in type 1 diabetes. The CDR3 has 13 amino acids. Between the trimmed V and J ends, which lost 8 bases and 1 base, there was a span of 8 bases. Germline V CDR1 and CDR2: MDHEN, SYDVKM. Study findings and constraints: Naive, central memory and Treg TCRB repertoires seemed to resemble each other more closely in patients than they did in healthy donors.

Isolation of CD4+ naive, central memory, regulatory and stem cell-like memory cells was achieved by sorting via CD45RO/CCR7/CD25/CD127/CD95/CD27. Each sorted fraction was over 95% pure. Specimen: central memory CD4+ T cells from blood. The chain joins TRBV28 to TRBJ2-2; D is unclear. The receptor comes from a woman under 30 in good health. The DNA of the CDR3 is TGTGCCAGCCATACCCAGAACACCGGGGAGCTGTTTTTT. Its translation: CASHTQNTGELFF.